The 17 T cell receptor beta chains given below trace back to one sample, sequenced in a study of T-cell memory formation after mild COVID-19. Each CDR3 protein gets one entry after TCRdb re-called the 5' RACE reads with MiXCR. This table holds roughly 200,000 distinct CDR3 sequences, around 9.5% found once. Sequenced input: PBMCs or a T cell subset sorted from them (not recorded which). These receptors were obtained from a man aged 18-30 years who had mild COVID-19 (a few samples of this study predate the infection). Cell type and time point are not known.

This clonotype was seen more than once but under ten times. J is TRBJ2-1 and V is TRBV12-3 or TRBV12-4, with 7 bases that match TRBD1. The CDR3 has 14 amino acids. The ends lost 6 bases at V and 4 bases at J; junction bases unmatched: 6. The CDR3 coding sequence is TGTGCCAGCAGCGACGAGGGACAGTACAATGAGCAGTTCTTC. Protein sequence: CASSDEGQYNEQFF.

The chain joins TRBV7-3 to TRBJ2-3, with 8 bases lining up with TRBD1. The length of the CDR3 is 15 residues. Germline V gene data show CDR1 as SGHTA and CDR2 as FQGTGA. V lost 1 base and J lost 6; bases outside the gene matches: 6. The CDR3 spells CASSLKYTGGDTQYF. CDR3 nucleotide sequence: TGTGCCAGCAGCTTAAAGTATACAGGGGGTGATACGCAGTATTTT.

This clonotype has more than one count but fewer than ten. DNA of the CDR3: TGTGCCAGCAGCTTAGCGACAGGGGCCAAGTGGGTGAACACTGAAGCTTTCTTT. This encodes CASSLATGAKWVNTEAFF. The chain links TRBV7-8 to TRBJ1-1; 8 bases match TRBD1. This CDR3 comprises 18 residues. Germline V gene sequence: CDR1 SGHVS, CDR2 FQNEAQ. V dropped 0 bases and J dropped 0; count of bases not matched to a gene: 9.

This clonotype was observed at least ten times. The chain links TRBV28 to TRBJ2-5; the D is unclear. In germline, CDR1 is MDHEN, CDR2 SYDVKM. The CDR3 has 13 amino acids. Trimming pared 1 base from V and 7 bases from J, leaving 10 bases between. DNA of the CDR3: TGTGCCAGCAGTTTATACCAGGTTGGGACCCAGTACTTC. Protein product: CASSLYQVGTQYF.

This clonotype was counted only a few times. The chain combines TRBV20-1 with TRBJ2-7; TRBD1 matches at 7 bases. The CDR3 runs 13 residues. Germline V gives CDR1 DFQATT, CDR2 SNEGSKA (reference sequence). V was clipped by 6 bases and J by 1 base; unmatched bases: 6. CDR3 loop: CSAPDRTSYEQYV. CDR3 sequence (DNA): TGCAGTGCCCCGGACAGGACATCCTACGAGCAGTACGTC.

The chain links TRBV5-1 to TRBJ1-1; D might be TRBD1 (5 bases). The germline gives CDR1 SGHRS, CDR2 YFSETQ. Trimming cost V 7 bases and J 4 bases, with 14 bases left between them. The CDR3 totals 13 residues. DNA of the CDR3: TGCGCCAGCGCCCGCGCGGGGGGCACTGAAGCTTTCTTT. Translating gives CASARAGGTEAFF.

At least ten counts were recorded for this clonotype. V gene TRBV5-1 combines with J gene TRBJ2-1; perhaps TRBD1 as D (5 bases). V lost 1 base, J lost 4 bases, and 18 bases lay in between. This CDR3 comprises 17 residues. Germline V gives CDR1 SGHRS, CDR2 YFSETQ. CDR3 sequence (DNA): TGCGCCAGCAGCTTGAGAAACAGGCCAACATGGTACAATGAGCAGTTCTTC. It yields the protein CASSLRNRPTWYNEQFF.

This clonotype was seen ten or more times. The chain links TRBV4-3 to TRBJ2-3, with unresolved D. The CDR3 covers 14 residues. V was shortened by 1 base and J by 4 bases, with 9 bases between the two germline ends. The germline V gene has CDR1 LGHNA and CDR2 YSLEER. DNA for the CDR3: TGCGCCAGCAGCCAAGGCCTAAACTCAGATACGCAGTATTTT. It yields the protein CASSQGLNSDTQYF.

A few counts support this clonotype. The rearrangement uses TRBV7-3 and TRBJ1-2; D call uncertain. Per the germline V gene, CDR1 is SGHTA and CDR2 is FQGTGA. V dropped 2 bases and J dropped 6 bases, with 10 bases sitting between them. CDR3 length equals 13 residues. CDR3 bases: TGTGCCAGCAGCTTATCGGCGGTCAATGGCTACACCTTC. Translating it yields CASSLSAVNGYTF.

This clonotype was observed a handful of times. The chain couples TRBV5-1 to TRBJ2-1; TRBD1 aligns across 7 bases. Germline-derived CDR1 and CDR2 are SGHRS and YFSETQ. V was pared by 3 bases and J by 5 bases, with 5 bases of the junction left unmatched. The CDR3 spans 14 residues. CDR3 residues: CASSSGQFHNEQFF. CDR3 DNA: TGCGCCAGCAGCTCGGGACAGTTCCACAATGAGCAGTTCTTC.

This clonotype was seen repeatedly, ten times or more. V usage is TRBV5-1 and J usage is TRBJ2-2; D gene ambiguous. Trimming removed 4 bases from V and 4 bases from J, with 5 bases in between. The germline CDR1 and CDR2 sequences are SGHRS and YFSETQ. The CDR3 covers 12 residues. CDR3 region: CASSPTTGELFF. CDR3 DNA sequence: TGCGCCAGCAGCCCAACCACCGGGGAGCTGTTTTTT.

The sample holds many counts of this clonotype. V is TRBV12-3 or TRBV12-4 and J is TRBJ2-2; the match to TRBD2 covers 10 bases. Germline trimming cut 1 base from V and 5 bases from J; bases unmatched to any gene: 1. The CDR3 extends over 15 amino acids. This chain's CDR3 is CASSLGSGGTGELFF. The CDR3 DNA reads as TGTGCCAGCAGTTTAGGTAGCGGGGGGACCGGGGAGCTGTTTTTT.

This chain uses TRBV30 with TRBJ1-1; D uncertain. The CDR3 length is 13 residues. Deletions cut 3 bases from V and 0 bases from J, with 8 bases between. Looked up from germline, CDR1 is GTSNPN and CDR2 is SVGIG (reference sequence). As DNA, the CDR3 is TGTGCCTGGAGACGGACGGTGAACACTGAAGCTTTCTTT. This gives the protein CAWRRTVNTEAFF.

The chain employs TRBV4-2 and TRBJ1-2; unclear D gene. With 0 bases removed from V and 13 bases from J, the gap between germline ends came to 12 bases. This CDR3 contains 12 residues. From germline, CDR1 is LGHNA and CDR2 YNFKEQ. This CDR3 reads CASSQEDGPRTF. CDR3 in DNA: TGTGCCAGCAGCCAAGAAGACGGCCCCCGCACCTTC.

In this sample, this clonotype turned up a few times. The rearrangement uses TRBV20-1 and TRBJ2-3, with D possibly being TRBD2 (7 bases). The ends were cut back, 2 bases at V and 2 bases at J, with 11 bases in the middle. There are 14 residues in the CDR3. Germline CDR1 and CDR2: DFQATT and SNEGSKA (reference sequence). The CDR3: CSARPGGVTDTQYF. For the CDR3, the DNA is TGCAGTGCTAGACCGGGGGGCGTCACAGATACGCAGTATTTT.

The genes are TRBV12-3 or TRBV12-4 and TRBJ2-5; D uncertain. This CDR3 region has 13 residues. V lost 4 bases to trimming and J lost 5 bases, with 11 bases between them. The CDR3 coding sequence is TGTGCCAGCAGTTATCGGATCTCGGAGACCCAGTACTTC. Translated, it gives CASSYRISETQYF.

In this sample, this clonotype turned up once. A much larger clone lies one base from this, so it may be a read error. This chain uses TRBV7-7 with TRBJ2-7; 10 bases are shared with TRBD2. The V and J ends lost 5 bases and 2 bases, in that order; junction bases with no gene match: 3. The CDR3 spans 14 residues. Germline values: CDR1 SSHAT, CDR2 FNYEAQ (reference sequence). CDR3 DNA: TGTGCCAGCAGCCAAACTAGCGGGGCCTACGAGCAGTACTTC. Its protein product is CASSQTSGAYEQYF.